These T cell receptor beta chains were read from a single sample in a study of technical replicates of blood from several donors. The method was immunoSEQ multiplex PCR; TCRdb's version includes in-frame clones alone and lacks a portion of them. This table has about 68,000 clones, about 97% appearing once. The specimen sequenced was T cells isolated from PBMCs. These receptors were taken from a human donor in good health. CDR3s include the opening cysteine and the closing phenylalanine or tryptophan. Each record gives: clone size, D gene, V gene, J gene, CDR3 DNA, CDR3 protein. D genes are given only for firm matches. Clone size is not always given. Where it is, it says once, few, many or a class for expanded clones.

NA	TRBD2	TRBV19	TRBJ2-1	TGTGCCAGTAGTAAGCAGGGACTAGCGGGATTCAATGAGCAGTTCTTC	CASSKQGLAGFNEQFF
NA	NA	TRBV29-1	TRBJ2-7	TGCCCCAGGGGCGAGCAGTACTTC	CPRGEQYF
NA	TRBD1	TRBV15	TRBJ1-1	TGTGCCACCAGCAGCGACAGGGCAGGGTGGACTGAAGCTTTCTTT	CATSSDRAGWTEAFF
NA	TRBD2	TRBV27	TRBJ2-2	TGTGCCAGCAGCCGCCGACTAGCGGGAGTTACCGGGGAGCTGTTTTTT	CASSRRLAGVTGELFF
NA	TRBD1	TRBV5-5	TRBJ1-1	TGTGCCAGCAGCTGGGGGACAGGGACTGAAGCTTTCTTT	CASSWGTGTEAFF
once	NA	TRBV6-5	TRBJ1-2	TGTGCCAGCAGTTACTACTCTGCGGAAGGCTACACCTTC	CASSYYSAEGYTF
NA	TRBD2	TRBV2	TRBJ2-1	TGTGCCAGCAGCCTACTAGCGGGAAACTCCTACAATGAGCAGTTCTTC	CASSLLAGNSYNEQFF
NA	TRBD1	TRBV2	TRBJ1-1	TGTGCCGGGGAGACAGGGCCCAACACTGAAGCTTTCTTT	CAGETGPNTEAFF
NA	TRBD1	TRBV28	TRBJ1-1	TGTGCCAGCAGTTTAGTTCAGGGGGCGGGATCTGAAGCTTTCTTT	CASSLVQGAGSEAFF
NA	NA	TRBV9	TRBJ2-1	TGTGCCAGCAGCGTCGGCGCGGGAAGGTACAATGAGCAGTTCTTC	CASSVGAGRYNEQFF
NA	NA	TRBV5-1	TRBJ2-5	TGCGCCAGCTCTCAAAAGCCCACTAGGCGAGAGACCCAGTACTTC	CASSQKPTRRETQYF
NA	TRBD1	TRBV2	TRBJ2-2	TGTGCCAGCAGTGACAGGGGGCCCGGGGAGCTGTTTTTT	CASSDRGPGELFF
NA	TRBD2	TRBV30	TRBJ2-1	TGTGCCTGGAGTTTGGGTAGCGGGTTAAGTGAGCAGTTCTTC	CAWSLGSGLSEQFF
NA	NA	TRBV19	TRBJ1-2	TGTGCCAGTAGTAAGGGGAACAACTATGGCTACACCTTC	CASSKGNNYGYTF
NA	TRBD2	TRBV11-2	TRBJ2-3	TGTGCCAGCAACAAGATTACTAGCGGGGTTAGCACAGATACGCAGTATTTT	CASNKITSGVSTDTQYF
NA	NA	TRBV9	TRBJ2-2	TGTGCCAGCAGCGTAGAGGTGGAGGGGCCGAACACCGGGGAGCTGTTTTTT	CASSVEVEGPNTGELFF
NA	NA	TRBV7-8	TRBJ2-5	TGTGCCAGCAGCAACTACCGGGACATCGGAGAGACCCAGTACTTC	CASSNYRDIGETQYF
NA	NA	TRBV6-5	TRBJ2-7	TGTGCCAGCAGTCGCAGGGGAGGGGAGCAGTACTTC	CASSRRGGEQYF
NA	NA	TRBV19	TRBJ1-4	TGTGCCAGTAGTATTAGTGAAAAACTGTTTTTT	CASSISEKLFF
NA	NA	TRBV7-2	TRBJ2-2	TGTGCCAGCAGCTTAGCCGGGTACGGCACCGGGGAGCTGTTTTTT	CASSLAGYGTGELFF
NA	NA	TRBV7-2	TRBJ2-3	TGTGCCAGCAGCTTAGTAGGGGTATCTAGCACAGATACGCAGTATTTT	CASSLVGVSSTDTQYF
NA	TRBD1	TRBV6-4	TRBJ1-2	TGTGCCAGCAGAGCCCCGGGACAGCTCTATGGCTACACCTTC	CASRAPGQLYGYTF
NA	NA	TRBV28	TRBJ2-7	TGTGCCAGCAGTAATTCGGGGGGCGACGAGCAGTACTTC	CASSNSGGDEQYF
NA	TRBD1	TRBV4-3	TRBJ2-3	TGCGCCAGCAGCCTAGCGACAGGGGTGGCAGATACGCAGTATTTT	CASSLATGVADTQYF
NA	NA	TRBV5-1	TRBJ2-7	TGCGCCAGCAGCCTCCGGGACACATACTACGAGCAGTACTTC	CASSLRDTYYEQYF
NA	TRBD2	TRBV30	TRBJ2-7	TGTGCCTGGAGTTATGGTGGGAGGGCCGGAGAGCAGTACTTC	CAWSYGGRAGEQYF
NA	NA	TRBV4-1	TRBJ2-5	TGCGCCAGCAGCCAAGACAGGGCTCAAGAGACCCAGTACTTC	CASSQDRAQETQYF
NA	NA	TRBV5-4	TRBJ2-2	TGTGCCAGCAGCTTGGATGACAAAAGGTCCGGGGAGCTGTTTTTT	CASSLDDKRSGELFF
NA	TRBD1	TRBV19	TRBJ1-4	TGTGCCAGTAGTATGCACAGGGGGACTAATGAAAAACTGTTTTTT	CASSMHRGTNEKLFF
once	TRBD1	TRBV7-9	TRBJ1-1	TGTGCCAGCAGCTTCTTAACAGGGGCAAACACTGAAGCTTTCTTT	CASSFLTGANTEAFF
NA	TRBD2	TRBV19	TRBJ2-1	TGTGCCAGTAGTATAGATGCCGGACTAGCGGGTGATAGCTCCTACAATGAGCAGTTCTTC	CASSIDAGLAGDSSYNEQFF
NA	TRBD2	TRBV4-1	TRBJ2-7	TGCGCCAGCAGCCAAGGTTACTTAGCGGGAGGGTCCCACGAGCAGTACTTC	CASSQGYLAGGSHEQYF
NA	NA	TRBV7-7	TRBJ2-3	TGTGCCAGCAGCACCTCTAGCGCCCGCACAGATACGCAGTATTTT	CASSTSSARTDTQYF
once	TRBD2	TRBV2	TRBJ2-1	TGTGCCAGCAGTGGAGGGGTGGGACTAGCGGCCTACAATGAGCAGTTCTTC	CASSGGVGLAAYNEQFF
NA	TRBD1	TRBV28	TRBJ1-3	TGTGCCAGCAGTTTACCGGGACAGGGGTCTGGACGCTCTGGAAACACCATATATTTT	CASSLPGQGSGRSGNTIYF
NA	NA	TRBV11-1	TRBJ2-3	TGTGCCAGCAGCTTGATTGAGGGTACGCAGTATTTT	CASSLIEGTQYF
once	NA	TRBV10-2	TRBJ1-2	TGCGCCAGCACCCCAGGGGTGGCAGGGGTAGATGGCTACACCTTC	CASTPGVAGVDGYTF